This T cell receptor (beta chain) was captured by sequencing in a study of T cell responses to AZD1222 COVID-19 vaccine. Turning to the study itself: Researchers grouped second doses given at about 4 or about 12 weeks into one pool.

Using immunoSEQ multiplex PCR, the repertoire was profiled, and TCRdb retains in-frame clones only, with some absent. This sample has 95,000 to 110,000 clones, with approximately 89% found just once. V lost 7 bases and J 8 bases, leaving 17 bases between the germline ends. The CDR3 is made up of 13 amino acids. From germline, CDR1 is MDHEN and CDR2 SYDVKM. Study conclusions and caveats: Repertoire sampling occurred only after the peak T cell response.

Comments on this clone: What it binds is not known.

This clonotype originated in an adult in good health. Here the sequenced sample was peripheral blood, taken on day 0 of AZD1222 vaccination. V gene TRBV28 combines with J gene TRBJ1-2; D remains ambiguous. This CDR3 is CASTSPASGGYTF. The CDR3 bases are TGTGCCAGCACCTCACCTGCATCGGGGGGCTACACCTTC.